The 7 T cell receptor beta chains reported below all come from one sample, sequenced in a study of T cells after posttransplantation cyclophosphamide. The data were produced by immunoSEQ multiplex PCR, yet TCRdb's version contains in-frame clones alone and is incomplete. The sample lists roughly 23,000 clones; approximately 97% were seen once. Cells defined as naive were viable CD3+CD4+ or CD3+CD8+ and CCR7+CD45RA+CD45RO-CD95-CD27+CD28+. The sequenced material came from naive CD4+ T cells sorted from PBMCs. The receptor set was obtained from a man in his fifties in good health, CMV-negative, and a related stem cell transplant donor.

The genes are TRBV7-2 and TRBJ2-3; TRBD2 aligns across 12 bases. This CDR3 is built from 16 residues. Germline-derived CDR1 and CDR2 are SGHTA and FQGNSA. Germline trimming cut 5 bases from V and 2 bases from J; bases unmatched to any gene: 5. CDR3 sequence (DNA): TGTGCCAGCAGCACAGGGACTAGCGGGCTCACAGATACGCAGTATTTT. Encoded protein: CASSTGTSGLTDTQYF.

The rearrangement joins TRBV5-1 to TRBJ2-7; 7 bases are shared with TRBD2. CDR1 and CDR2 from the germline V gene are SGHRS and YFSETQ. Trimming took 1 base from V and 3 from J; bases not matched to a gene: 1. The CDR3 consists of 13 residues. CDR3 amino acids: CASSLPSGYEQYF. CDR3 DNA: TGCGCCAGCAGCTTGCCTAGCGGCTACGAGCAGTACTTC.

This chain joins TRBV4-1 and TRBJ2-1; a possible D gene is TRBD2 (5 bases). The germline V gene encodes CDR1 MGHRA and CDR2 YSYEKL. V lost 7 bases to trimming and J lost 2 bases, with 15 bases between them. The CDR3 consists of 15 residues. The CDR3 protein is CASTLIGVPYNEQFF. CDR3 nucleotides: TGCGCCAGCACCCTGATCGGGGTCCCCTACAATGAGCAGTTCTTC.

The chain has TRBV27 and TRBJ2-1; TRBD2 agrees at 10 bases. The CDR3 is 14 residues long. J was trimmed by 3 bases and V by 6 bases; bases with no gene match: 2. The V gene's germline CDR1 is MNHEY and CDR2 SMNVEV (reference sequence). The CDR3 bases are TGTGCCAGCAGCCGGACTAGCGGCTACAATGAGCAGTTCTTC. Residues: CASSRTSGYNEQFF.

V gene TRBV13 combines with J gene TRBJ1-3, with D possibly TRBD1 on 5 matching bases. Germline V gene lookup returns CDR1 PRHDT and CDR2 FYEKMQ (reference sequence). The CDR3 contains 16 residues. V was shortened by 5 bases and J by 4 bases, with 18 bases between the two germline ends. CDR3 nucleotides: TGTGCCAGCAGCGGGTACGGCGGGGGGTCCGGAAACACCATATATTTT. This translates into CASSGYGGGSGNTIYF.

The rearrangement uses TRBV5-1 and TRBJ1-4, with TRBD1 as a possible D gene (5 bases). Trimming pared 0 bases from V and 3 bases from J, leaving 12 bases between. CDR3 length equals 16 residues. Germline lookup yields CDR1 SGHRS and CDR2 YFSETQ. CDR3 coding DNA: TGCGCCAGCAGCTTGGGACCCCGGGGGGCTAATGAAAAACTGTTTTTT. Its protein product is CASSLGPRGANEKLFF.

This sequence joins TRBV7-9 and TRBJ1-4, with D hard to call. The V gene's germline CDR1 is SEHNR and CDR2 FQNEAQ (reference sequence). V dropped 4 bases and J dropped 0 bases, with 6 bases sitting between them. CDR3 size: 14 residues. The CDR3 here is CASSSQSTNEKLFF. The CDR3 region has the DNA TGTGCCAGCAGCTCCCAGTCAACTAATGAAAAACTGTTTTTT.